The TCR beta chain under discussion was sequenced for a study of cytomegalovirus exposure and HLA in healthy donors. Study-wide findings and caveats: Indistinguishability led to the exclusion of some V segments, TRBV6-2 and TRBV6-3 included. Near-uniform donor sequencing depth was presumed by presence/absence analyses. Rare TCR sequences predominated, though certain public TCRs were found in many donors. HLA alleles showed associations with 16,951 TCR beta sequences in a later analysis, at a 0.05 false discovery rate.

A multiplex PCR was run with 60 Vbeta primers and 13 Jbeta primers. The repertoire was sequenced with immunoSEQ multiplex PCR; TCRdb's copy has only in-frame clones and lacks some. The sample holds 110,000 to 150,000 clones, roughly 80% seen once. As regards this clone: The target antigen is unknown. The junction differs from germline at one of its ends, possibly a read error.

CDR3 length equals 20 residues. The germline V gene has CDR1 SSHAT and CDR2 FNYEAQ (reference sequence). This chain links TRBV7-7 with TRBJ2-7; 12 bases agree with TRBD2. Sample: PBMCs. This receptor was obtained from a male donor in good health and CMV-seronegative. The DNA for the CDR3 is TGTGCTAGCAGCTTGGGAGCTAGCGGGGGGGCATTGGTTGTACCCTACGAGCAGTACTTC. Protein sequence: CASSLGASGGALVVPYEQYF.